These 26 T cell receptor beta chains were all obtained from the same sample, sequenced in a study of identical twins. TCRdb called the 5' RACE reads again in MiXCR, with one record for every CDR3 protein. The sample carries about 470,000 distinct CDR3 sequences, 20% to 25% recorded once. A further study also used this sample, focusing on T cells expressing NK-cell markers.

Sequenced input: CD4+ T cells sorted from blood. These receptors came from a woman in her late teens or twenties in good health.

The DNA for the CDR3 is TGTGCTAGTGGTTTGGCCCCTAGCGGGGGCCTGTGGGAGCAGTACTTC. It codes for CASGLAPSGGLWEQYF. The chain employs TRBV12-5 and TRBJ2-7; TRBD2 aligns across 10 bases. Germline V gene lookup returns CDR1 LGHNT and CDR2 FRNRAP. The CDR3 runs to 16 residues. The V segment lost 1 base and the J segment 7 bases; nucleotides outside the gene matches: 10.

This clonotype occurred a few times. The CDR3 sequence is CASSLGVGPYEQYF. The CDR3, as DNA: TGCGCCAGCAGCTTGGGCGTGGGACCCTACGAGCAGTACTTC. This chain connects TRBV5-1 to TRBJ2-7, with D possibly called TRBD1 or TRBD2 (5 bases each). The length of the CDR3 is 14 residues. V was pared by 0 bases and J by 2 bases, with 9 bases between. Germline V gives CDR1 SGHRS, CDR2 YFSETQ.

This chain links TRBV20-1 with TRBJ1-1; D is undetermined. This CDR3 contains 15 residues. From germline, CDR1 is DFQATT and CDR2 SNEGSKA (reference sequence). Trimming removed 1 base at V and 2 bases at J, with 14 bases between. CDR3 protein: CSARAARHFNTEAFF. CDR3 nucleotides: TGCAGTGCTAGAGCAGCGCGGCACTTTAACACTGAAGCTTTCTTT.

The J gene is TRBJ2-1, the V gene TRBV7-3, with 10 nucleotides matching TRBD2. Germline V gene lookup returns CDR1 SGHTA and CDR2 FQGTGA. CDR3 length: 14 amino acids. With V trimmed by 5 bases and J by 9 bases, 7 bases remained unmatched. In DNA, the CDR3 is TGTGCCAGCAGCGGGGGGACTAGCGCCGGTGAGCAGTTCTTC. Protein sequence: CASSGGTSAGEQFF.

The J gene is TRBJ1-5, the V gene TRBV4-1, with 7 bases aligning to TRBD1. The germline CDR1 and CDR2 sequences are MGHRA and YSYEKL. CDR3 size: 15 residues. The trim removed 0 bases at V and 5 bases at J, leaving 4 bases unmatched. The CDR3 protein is CASSQDPGTDQPQHF. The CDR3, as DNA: TGCGCCAGCAGCCAAGATCCCGGGACAGATCAGCCCCAGCATTTT.

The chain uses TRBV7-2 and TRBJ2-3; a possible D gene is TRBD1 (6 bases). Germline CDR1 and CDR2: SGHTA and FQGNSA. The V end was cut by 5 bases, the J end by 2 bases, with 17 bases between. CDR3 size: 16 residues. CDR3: CASSLGENRDTDTQYF. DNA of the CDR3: TGTGCCAGCAGCCTCGGCGAAAACAGGGACACAGATACGCAGTATTTT. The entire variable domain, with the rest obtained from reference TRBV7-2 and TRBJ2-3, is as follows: GAGVSQSPSNKVTEKGKDVELRCDPISGHTALYWYRQSLGQGLEFLIYFQGNSAPDKSGLPSDRFSAERTGGSVSTLTIQRTQQEDSAVYLCASSLGENRDTDTQYFGPGTRLTVL.

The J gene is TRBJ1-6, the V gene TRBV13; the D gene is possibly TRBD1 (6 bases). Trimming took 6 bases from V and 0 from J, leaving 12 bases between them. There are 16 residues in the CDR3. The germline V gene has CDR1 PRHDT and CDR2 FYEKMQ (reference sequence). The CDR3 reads CASRSRGSSYNSPLHF. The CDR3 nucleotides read TGTGCCAGCAGATCGAGGGGGAGCTCCTATAATTCACCCCTCCACTTT.

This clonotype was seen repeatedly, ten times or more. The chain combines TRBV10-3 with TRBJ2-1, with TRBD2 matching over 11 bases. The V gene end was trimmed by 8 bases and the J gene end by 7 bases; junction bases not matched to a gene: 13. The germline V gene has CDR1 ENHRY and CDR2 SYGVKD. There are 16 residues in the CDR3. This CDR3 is CAIAPLGLAGGNEQFF. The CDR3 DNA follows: TGTGCCATCGCCCCCCTAGGTCTAGCGGGGGGAAATGAGCAGTTCTTC.

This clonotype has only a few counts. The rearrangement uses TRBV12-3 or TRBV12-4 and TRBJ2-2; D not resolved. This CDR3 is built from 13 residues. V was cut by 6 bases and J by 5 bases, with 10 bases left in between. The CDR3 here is CASRPTQTGELFF. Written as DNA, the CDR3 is TGTGCCAGCAGGCCGACTCAAACCGGGGAGCTGTTTTTT.

The DNA for the CDR3 is TGTGCCAGCAGTTTTTTAGACAGCGGTGGCTACACCTTC. Its translation is CASSFLDSGGYTF. The V and J genes are TRBV12-3 or TRBV12-4 and TRBJ1-2; D is perhaps TRBD1 (5 bases). The CDR3 runs to 13 residues. Trimming cost V 3 bases and J 7 bases, with 12 bases left between them.

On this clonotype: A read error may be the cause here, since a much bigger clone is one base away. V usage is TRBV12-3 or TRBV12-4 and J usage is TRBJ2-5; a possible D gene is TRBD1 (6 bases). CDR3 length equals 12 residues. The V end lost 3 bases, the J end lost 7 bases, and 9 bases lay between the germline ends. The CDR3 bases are TGTGCCAGCAGTTTTCTAGGGGGGACCCAGTACTTC. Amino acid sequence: CASSFLGGTQYF.

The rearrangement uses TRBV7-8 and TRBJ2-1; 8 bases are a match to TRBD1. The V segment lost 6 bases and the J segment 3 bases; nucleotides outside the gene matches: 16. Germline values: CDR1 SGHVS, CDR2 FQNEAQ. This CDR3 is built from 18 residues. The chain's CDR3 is CASSSRDRTLGGYNEQFF. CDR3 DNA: TGTGCCAGCAGTAGCCGGGACAGGACATTAGGTGGCTACAATGAGCAGTTCTTC.

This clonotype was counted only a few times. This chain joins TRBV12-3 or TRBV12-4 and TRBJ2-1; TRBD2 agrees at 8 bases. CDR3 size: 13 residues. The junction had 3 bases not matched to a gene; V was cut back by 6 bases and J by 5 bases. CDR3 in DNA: TGTGCCAGCAGCCAGCGGGAGAACAATGAGCAGTTCTTC. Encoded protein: CASSQRENNEQFF.

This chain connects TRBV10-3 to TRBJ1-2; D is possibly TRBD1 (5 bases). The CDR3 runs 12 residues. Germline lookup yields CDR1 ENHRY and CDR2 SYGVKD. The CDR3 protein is CAIGRGDYGYTF. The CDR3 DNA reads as TGTGCTATCGGGCGGGGCGACTATGGCTACACCTTC.

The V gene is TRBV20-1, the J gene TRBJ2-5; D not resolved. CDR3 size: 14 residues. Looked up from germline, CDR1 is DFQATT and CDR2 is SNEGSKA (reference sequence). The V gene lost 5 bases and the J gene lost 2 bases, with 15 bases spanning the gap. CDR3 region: CSAGVAPLQETQYF. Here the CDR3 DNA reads TGCAGTGCTGGGGTAGCCCCGTTACAAGAGACCCAGTACTTC.

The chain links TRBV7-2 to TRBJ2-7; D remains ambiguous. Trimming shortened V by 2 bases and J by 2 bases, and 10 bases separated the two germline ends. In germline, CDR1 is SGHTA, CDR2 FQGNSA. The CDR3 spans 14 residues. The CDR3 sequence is CASSLSALTYEQYF. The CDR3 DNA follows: TGTGCCAGCAGCTTAAGCGCCCTAACCTACGAGCAGTACTTC.

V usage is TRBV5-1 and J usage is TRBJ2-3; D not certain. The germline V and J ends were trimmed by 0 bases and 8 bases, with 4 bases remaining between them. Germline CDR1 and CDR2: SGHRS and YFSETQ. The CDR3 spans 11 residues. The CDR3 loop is CASSLDGTQYF. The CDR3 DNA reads TGCGCCAGCAGCTTGGATGGTACGCAGTATTTT.

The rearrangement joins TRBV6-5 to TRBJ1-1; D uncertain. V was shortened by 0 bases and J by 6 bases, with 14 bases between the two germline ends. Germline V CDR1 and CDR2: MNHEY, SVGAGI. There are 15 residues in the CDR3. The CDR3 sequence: CASSYSSRLNSEAFF. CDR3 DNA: TGTGCCAGCAGTTACTCGAGTAGATTAAACTCTGAAGCTTTCTTT.

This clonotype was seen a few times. The CDR3 bases are TGTGCCAGCAGCGTCGATCTAAGGGACTATGGCTACACCTTC. Translating gives CASSVDLRDYGYTF. The V and J genes are TRBV13 and TRBJ1-2, with D uncertain. CDR1 and CDR2 (germline): PRHDT, FYEKMQ (reference sequence). This CDR3 comprises 14 residues. V lost 5 bases and J lost 3, with 13 bases in between.

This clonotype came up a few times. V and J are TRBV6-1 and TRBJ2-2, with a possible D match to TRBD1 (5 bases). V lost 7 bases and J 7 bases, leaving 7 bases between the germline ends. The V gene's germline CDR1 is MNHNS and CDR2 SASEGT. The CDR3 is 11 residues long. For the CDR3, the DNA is TGTGCCAGCATCAGGGTCGGGGAGCTGTTTTTT. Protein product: CASIRVGELFF.

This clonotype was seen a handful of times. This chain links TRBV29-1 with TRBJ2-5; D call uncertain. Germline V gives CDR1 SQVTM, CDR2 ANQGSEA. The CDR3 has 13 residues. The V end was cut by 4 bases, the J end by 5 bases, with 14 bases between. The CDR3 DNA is TGCAGCGTTGGTGGCTTTTCCAGGGAGACCCAGTACTTC. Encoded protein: CSVGGFSRETQYF.

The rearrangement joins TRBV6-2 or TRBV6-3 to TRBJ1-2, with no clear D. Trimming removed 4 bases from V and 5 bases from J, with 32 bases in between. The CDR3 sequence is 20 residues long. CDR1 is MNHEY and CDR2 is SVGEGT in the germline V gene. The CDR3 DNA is TGTGCCAGCAGTTCCAAACCGCCGGGTTTTTCTAGACCCCTAGGGTATGGCTACACCTTC. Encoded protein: CASSSKPPGFSRPLGYGYTF.

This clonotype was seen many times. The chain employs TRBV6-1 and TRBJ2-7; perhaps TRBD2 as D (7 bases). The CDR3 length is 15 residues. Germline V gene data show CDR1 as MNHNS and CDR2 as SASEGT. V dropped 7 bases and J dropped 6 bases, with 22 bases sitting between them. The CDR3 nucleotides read TGTGCCAGCACCCTAACGGGGGGCCTGTCCGGCGAGCAGTACTTC. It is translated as CASTLTGGLSGEQYF.

The CDR3 loop reads CASSFVDTYAYEQYF. CDR3 DNA sequence: TGTGCCAGCAGTTTCGTGGACACTTATGCCTACGAGCAGTACTTC. The gene calls are TRBV12-3 or TRBV12-4 and TRBJ2-7; D may be TRBD1 (5 bases). This CDR3 has 15 amino acids. The germline V and J ends were trimmed by 3 bases and 2 bases, with 14 bases remaining between them.

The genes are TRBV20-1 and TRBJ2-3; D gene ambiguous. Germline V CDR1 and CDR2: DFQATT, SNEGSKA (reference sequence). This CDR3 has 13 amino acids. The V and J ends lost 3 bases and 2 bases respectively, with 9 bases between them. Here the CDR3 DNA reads TGCAGTGCTAGCCCTATAACCACAGATACGCAGTATTTT. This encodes CSASPITTDTQYF.

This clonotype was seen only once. The CDR3 bases are TGTGCCAGCAGCTTAGTTAGGGACAGTAGGGACGAGCAGTACTTC. The encoded protein is CASSLVRDSRDEQYF. The genes are TRBV7-9 and TRBJ2-7; 7 nucleotides agree with TRBD1. The length of the CDR3 is 15 residues. The germline V gene has CDR1 SEHNR and CDR2 FQNEAQ (reference sequence). J gave up 5 bases and V 1 base, and 8 bases lay outside the gene matches.